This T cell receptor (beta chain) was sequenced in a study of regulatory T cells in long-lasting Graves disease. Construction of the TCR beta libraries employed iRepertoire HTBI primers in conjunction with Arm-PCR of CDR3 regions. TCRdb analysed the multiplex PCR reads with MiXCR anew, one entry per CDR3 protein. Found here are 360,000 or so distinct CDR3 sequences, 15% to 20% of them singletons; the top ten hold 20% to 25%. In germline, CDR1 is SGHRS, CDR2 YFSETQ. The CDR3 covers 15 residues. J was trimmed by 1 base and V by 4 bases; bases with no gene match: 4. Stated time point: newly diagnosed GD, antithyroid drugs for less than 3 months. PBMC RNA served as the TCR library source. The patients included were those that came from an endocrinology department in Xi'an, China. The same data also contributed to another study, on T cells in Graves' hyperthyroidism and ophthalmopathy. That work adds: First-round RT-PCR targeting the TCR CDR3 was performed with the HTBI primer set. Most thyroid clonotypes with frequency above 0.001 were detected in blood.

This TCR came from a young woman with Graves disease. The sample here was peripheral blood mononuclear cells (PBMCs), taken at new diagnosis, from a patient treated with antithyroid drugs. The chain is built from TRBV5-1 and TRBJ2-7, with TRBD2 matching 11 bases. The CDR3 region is CASSPSGRLSYEQYF. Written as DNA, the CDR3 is TGCGCCAGCAGCCCTAGCGGGAGGTTATCCTACGAGCAGTACTTC.